This T cell receptor beta chain is drawn from a study of blood T cell repertoires in COVID-19. Study-wide background: Both acute and convalescent COVID-19 samples were obtained from the United States, Italy and Spain. In each case, the material was cDNA or gDNA derived from T cells, B-cell-depleted T cells, or PBMCs.

Per the study methods: Nucleated cell counts were estimated from reference gene primer amplification. Sequencing was performed with immunoSEQ multiplex PCR; in TCRdb, only in-frame clones are kept and a portion is missing. V and J calls and clone size come straight from that table; D and trimming were deduced from the DNA. This sample has some 40,000 clones; approximately 90% occur once, and the top ten carry approximately 2.3%. Trimming cost V 5 bases and J 4 bases, with 15 bases left between them. Germline assignment: CDR1 LGHDT and CDR2 YNNKEL (reference sequence). This CDR3 has 15 residues. The chain has TRBV3-1 (or the pseudogene TRBV3-2) and TRBJ2-4; D ambiguous. Sequencing input: peripheral blood. This clonotype was sampled from a man aged 45-60 years with active COVID-19. The CDR3 loop reads CASSIGRQRKNIQYF. The CDR3 DNA sequence: TGTGCCAGCAGCATCGGTCGTCAAAGAAAAAACATTCAGTACTTC.